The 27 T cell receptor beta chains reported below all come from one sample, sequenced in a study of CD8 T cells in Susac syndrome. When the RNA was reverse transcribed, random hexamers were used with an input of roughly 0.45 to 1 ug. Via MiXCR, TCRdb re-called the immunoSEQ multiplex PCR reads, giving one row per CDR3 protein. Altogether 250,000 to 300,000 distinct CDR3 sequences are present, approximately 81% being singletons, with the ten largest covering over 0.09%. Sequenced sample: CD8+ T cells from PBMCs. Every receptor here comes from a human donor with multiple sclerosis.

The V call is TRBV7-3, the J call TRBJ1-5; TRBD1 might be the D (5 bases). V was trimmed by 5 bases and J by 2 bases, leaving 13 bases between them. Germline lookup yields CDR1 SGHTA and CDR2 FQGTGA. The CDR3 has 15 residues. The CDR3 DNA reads TGTGCCAGCAGCCGCCGCGGGGGTGGCAATCAGCCCCAGCATTTT. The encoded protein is CASSRRGGGNQPQHF.

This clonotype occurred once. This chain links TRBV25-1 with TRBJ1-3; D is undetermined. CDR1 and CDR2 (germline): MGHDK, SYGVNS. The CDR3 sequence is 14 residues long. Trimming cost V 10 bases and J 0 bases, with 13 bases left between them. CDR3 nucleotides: TGTGCCAACAAAGAACGGATCTCTGGAAACACCATATATTTT. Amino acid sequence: CANKERISGNTIYF.

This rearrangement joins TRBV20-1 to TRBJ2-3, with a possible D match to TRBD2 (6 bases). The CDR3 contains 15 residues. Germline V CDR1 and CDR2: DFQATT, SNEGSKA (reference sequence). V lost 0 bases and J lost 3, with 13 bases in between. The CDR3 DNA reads TGCAGTGCTAGAGATTGGGGGGAATTGACAGATACGCAGTATTTT. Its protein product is CSARDWGELTDTQYF.

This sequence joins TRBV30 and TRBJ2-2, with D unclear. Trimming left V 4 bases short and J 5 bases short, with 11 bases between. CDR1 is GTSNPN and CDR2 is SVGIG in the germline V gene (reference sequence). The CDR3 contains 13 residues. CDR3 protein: CAWKIVLTGELFF. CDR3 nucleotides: TGTGCCTGGAAGATTGTCCTAACCGGGGAGCTGTTTTTT.

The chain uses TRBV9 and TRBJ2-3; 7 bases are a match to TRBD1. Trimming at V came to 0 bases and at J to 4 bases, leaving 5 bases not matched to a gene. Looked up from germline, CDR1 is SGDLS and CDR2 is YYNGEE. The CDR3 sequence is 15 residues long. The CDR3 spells CASSVGTGSSDTQYF. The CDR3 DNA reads TGTGCCAGCAGCGTAGGGACAGGTTCATCAGATACGCAGTATTTT.

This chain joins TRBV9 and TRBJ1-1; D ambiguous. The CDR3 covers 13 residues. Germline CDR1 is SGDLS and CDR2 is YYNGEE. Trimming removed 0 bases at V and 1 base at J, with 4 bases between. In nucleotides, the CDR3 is TGTGCCAGCAGCGTAGCCGGGAACACTGAAGCTTTCTTT. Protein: CASSVAGNTEAFF.

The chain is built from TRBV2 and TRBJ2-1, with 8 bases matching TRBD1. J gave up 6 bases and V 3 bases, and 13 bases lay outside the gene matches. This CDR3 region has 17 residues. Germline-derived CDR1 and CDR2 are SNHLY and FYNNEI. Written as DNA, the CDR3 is TGTGCCAGCAGTGATCCTTTCGCGGGACAGGTAGTCAATGAGCAGTTCTTC. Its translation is CASSDPFAGQVVNEQFF.

CDR3 in amino acids: CASSAATGTYEQYF. The DNA of the CDR3 is TGTGCCAGTAGTGCCGCGACAGGGACCTACGAGCAGTACTTC. This chain uses TRBV19 with TRBJ2-7; TRBD1 aligns across 7 bases. CDR1 is LNHDA and CDR2 is SQIVND in the germline V gene (reference sequence). V lost 5 bases, J lost 2 bases, and 6 bases stayed unmatched. This CDR3 contains 14 residues.

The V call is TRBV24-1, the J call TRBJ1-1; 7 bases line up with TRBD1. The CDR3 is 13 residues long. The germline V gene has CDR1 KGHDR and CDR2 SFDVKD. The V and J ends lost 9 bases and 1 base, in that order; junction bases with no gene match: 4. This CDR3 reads CATVGTENTEAFF. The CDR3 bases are TGTGCCACCGTCGGGACAGAGAACACTGAAGCTTTCTTT.

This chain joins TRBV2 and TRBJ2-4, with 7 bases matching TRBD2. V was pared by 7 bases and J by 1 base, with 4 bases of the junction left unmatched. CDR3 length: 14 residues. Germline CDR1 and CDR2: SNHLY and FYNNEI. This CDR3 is CASIGGGAKNIQYF. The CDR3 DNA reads TGTGCCAGCATTGGGGGAGGGGCCAAAAACATTCAGTACTTC.

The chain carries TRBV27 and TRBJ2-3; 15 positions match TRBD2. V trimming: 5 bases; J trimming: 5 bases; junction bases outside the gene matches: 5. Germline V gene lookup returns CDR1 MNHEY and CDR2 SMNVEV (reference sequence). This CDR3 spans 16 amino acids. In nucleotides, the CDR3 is TGTGCCAGCAGTCCCGGGACTAGCGGGAGGAAAGATACGCAGTATTTT. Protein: CASSPGTSGRKDTQYF.

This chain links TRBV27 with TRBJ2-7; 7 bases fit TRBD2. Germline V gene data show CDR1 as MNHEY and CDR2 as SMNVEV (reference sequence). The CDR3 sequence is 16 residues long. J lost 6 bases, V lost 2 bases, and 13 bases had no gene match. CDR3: CASSLIRSGAGGEQYF. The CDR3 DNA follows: TGTGCCAGCAGTTTAATTCGAAGCGGGGCCGGGGGCGAGCAGTACTTC.

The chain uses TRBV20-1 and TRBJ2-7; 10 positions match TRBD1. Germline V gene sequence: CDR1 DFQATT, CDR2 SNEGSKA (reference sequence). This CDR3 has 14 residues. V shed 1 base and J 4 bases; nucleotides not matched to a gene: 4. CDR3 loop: CSARADRGPYEQYF. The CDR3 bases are TGCAGTGCTAGAGCCGACAGGGGGCCATACGAGCAGTACTTC.

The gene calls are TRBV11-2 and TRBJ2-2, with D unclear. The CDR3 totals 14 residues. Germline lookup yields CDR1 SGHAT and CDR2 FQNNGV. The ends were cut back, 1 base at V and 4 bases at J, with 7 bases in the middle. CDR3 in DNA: TGTGCCAGCAGCTTAGTTGTGAGCACCGGGGAGCTGTTTTTT. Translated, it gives CASSLVVSTGELFF.

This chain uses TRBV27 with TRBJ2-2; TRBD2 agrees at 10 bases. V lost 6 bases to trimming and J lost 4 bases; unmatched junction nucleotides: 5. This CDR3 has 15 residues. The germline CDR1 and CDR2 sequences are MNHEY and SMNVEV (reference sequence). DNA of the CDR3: TGTGCCAGCAGGGGGGCTAGCGGGAGCACCGGGGAGCTGTTTTTT. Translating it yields CASRGASGSTGELFF.

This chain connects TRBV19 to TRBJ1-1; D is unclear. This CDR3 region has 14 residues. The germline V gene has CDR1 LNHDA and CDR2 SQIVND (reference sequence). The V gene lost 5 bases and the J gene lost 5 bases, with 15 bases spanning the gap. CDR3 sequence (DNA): TGTGCCAGTAGTTTTTCCGTAAGTGGAACTGAAGCTTTCTTT. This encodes CASSFSVSGTEAFF.

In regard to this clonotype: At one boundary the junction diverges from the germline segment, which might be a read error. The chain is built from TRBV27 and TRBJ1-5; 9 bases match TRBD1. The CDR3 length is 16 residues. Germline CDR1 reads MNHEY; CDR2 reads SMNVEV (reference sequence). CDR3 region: CASSLSWDRVDQAQHF. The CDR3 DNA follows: TGTGCCAGCAGTTTATCCTGGGACAGGGTGGATCAGGCCCAGCATTTT.

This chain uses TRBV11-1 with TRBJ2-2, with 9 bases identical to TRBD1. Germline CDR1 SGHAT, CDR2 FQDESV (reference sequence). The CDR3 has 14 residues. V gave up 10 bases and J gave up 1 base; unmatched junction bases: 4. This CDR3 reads CATGQGRNTGELFF. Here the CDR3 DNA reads TGTGCCACCGGACAGGGGCGGAACACCGGGGAGCTGTTTTTT.

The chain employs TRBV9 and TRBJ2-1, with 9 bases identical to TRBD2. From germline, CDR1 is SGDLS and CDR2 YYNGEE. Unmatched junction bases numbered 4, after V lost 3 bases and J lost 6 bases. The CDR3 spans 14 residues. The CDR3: CASSAGTSPNEQFF. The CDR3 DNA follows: TGTGCCAGCAGCGCCGGGACTAGCCCCAATGAGCAGTTCTTC.

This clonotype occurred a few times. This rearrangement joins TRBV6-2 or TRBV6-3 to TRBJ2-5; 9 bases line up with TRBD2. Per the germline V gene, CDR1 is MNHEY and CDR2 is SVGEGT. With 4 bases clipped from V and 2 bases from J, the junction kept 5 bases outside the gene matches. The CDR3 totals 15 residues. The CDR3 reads CASSWRLAVQETQYF. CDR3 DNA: TGTGCCAGCAGTTGGCGACTAGCGGTACAAGAGACCCAGTACTTC.

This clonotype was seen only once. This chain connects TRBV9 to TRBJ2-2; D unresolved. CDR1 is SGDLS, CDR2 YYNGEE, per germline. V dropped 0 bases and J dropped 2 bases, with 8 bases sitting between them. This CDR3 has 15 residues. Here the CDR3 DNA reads TGTGCCAGCAGCGTAGACGGGCGCAACACCGGGGAGCTGTTTTTT. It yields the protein CASSVDGRNTGELFF.

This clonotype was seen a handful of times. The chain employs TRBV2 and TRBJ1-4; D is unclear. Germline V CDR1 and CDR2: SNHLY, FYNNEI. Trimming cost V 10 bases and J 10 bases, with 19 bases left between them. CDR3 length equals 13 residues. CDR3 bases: TGTGCCACCGTCGTGAGGGATGATGGAAAACTGTTTTTT. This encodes CATVVRDDGKLFF.

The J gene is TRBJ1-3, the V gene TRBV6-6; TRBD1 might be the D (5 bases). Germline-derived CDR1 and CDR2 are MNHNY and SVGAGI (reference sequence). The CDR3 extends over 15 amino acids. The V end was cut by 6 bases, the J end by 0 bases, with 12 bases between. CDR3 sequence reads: CASRLRDGSGNTIYF. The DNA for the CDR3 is TGTGCCAGCAGGCTCCGGGACGGCTCTGGAAACACCATATATTTT.

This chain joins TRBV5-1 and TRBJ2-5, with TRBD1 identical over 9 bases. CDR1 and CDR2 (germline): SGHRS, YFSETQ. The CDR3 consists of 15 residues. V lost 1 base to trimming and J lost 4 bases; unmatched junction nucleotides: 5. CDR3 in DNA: TGCGCCAGCAGCTTGATGGACAGGGGAGGAGAGACCCAGTACTTC. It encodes CASSLMDRGGETQYF. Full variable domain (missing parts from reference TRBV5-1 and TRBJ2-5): KAGVTQTPRYLIKTRGQQVTLSCSPISGHRSVSWYQQTPGQGLQFLFEYFSETQRNKGNFPGRFSGRQFSNSRSEMNVSTLELGDSALYLCASSLMDRGGETQYFGPGTRLLVL.

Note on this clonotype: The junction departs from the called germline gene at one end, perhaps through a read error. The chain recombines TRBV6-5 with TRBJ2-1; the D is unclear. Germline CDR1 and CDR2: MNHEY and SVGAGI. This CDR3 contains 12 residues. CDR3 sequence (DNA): TGTGCCAGCAGTTCCGAATACAATGAGCAGTCCTTC. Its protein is CASSSEYNEQSF.

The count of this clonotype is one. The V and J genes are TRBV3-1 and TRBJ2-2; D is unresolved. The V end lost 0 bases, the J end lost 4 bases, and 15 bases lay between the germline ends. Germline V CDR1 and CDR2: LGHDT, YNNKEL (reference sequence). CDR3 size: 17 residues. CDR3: CASSQDPWAQPTGELFF. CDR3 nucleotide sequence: TGTGCCAGCAGCCAAGACCCTTGGGCCCAGCCCACCGGGGAGCTGTTTTTT.

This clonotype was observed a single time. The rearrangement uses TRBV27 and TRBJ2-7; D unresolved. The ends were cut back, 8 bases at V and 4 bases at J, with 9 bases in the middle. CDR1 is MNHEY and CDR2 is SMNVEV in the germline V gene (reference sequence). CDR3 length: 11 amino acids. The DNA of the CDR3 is TGTGCCAGCGCAACCCTGTACGAGCAGTACTTC. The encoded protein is CASATLYEQYF.